This TCR beta chain was observed in a study of cytomegalovirus exposure and HLA in healthy donors. Clones were read by immunoSEQ multiplex PCR, and TCRdb kept only the in-frame ones, dropping some. The sample shows under 130,000 clones, 85% to 90% of them seen only once. Trimming left V 6 bases short and J 4 bases short, with 12 bases between. This CDR3 spans 13 amino acids. CDR1 is MGHDK, CDR2 SYGVNS, per germline. The chain links TRBV25-1 to TRBJ1-2; D possibly corresponds to TRBD1 (6 bases). The source of this sequence is a woman in her late teens or twenties in good health and CMV-seropositive. Sequenced material: PBMCs. For the CDR3, the DNA is TGTGCCAGCAGCGGGGGGCGTAGCTATGGCTACACCTTC. Translation gives CASSGGRSYGYTF.